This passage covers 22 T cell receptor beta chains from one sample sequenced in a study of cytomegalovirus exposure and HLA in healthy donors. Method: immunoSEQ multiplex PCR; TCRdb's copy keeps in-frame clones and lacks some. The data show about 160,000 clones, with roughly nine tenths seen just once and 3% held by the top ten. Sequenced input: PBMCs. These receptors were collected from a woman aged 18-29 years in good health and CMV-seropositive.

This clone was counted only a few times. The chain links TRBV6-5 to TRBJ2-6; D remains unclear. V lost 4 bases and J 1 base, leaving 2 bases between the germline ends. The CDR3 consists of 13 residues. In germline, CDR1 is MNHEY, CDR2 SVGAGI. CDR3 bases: TGTGCCAGCAGTTCATCTGGGGCCAACGTCCTGACTTTC. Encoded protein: CASSSSGANVLTF.

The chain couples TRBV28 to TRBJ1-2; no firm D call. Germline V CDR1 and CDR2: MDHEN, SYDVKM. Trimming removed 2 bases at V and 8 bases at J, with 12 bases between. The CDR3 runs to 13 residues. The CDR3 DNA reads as TGTGCCAGCAGTTTAAGGCGGATCCCAGGCTACACCTTC. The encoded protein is CASSLRRIPGYTF.

CDR3 protein: CASSLGVGERETQYF. The CDR3 DNA is TGTGCCAGCAGCTTGGGTGTGGGAGAGAGGGAGACCCAGTACTTC. This chain uses TRBV5-5 with TRBJ2-5; D perhaps matches TRBD2 (5 bases). The germline V gene encodes CDR1 SGHKS and CDR2 YYEKEE (reference sequence). This CDR3 is built from 15 residues. Trimming took 0 bases from V and 5 from J, leaving 14 bases between them.

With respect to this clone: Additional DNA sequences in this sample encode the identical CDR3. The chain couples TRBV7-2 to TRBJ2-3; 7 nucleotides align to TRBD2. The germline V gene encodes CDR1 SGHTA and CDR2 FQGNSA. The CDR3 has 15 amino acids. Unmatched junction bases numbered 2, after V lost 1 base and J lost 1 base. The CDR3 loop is CASSLGLAGTDTQYF. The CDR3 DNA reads TGTGCCAGCAGCTTAGGCCTAGCGGGCACAGATACGCAGTATTTT. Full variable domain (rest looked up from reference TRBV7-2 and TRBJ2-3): GAGVSQSPSNKVTEKGKDVELRCDPISGHTALYWYRQSLGQGLEFLIYFQGNSAPDKSGLPSDRFSAERTGGSVSTLTIQRTQQEDSAVYLCASSLGLAGTDTQYFGPGTRLTVL.

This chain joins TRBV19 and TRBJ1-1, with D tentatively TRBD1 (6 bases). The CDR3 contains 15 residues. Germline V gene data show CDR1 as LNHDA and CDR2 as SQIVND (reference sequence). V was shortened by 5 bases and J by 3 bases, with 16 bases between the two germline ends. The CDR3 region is CASSANPTGYTEAFF. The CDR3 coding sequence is TGTGCCAGTAGTGCCAATCCGACAGGTTACACTGAAGCTTTCTTT.

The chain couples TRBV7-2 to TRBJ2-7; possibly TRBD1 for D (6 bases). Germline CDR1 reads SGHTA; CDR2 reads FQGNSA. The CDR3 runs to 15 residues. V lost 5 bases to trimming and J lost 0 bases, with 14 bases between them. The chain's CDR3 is CASSLGAILSYEQYF. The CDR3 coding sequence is TGTGCCAGCAGCCTGGGGGCTATTCTCTCCTACGAGCAGTACTTC.

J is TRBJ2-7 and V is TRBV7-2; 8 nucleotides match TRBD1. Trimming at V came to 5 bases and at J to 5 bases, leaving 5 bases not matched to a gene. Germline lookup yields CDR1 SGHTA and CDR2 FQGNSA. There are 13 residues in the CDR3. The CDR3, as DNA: TGTGCCAGCAGCACCGGGACAGGCCACGAGCAGTACTTC. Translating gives CASSTGTGHEQYF. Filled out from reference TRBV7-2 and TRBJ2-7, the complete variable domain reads GAGVSQSPSNKVTEKGKDVELRCDPISGHTALYWYRQSLGQGLEFLIYFQGNSAPDKSGLPSDRFSAERTGGSVSTLTIQRTQQEDSAVYLCASSTGTGHEQYFGPGTRLTVT.

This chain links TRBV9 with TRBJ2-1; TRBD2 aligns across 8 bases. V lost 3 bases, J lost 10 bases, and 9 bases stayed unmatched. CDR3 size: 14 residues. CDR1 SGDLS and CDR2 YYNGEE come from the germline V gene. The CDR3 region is CASSGTGTRGEQFF. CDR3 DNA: TGTGCCAGCAGCGGGACCGGGACTAGAGGGGAGCAGTTCTTC. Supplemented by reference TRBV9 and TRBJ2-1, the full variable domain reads DSGVTQTPKHLITATGQRVTLRCSPRSGDLSVYWYQQSLDQGLQFLIQYYNGEERAKGNILERFSAQQFPDLHSELNLSSLELGDSALYFCASSGTGTRGEQFFGPGTRLTVL.

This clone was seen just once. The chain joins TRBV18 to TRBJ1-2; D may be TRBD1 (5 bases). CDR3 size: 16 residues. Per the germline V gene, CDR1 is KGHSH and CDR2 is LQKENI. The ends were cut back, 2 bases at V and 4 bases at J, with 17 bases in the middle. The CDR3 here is CASSPATRGGTYGYTF. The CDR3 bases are TGTGCCAGCTCACCAGCGACCCGCGGGGGAACCTATGGCTACACCTTC.

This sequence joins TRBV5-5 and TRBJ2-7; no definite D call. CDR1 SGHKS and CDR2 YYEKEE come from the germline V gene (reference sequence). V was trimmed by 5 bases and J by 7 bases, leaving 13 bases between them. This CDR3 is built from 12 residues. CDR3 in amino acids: CASRTHGTEQYF. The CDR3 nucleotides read TGTGCCAGCAGGACACACGGTACAGAGCAGTACTTC.

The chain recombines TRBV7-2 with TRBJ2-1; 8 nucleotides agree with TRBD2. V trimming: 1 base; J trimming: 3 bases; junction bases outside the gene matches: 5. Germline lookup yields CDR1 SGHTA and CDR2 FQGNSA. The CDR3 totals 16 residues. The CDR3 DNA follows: TGTGCCAGCAGCTTAGTCCGGACTAGCCGCTACAATGAGCAGTTCTTC. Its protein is CASSLVRTSRYNEQFF.

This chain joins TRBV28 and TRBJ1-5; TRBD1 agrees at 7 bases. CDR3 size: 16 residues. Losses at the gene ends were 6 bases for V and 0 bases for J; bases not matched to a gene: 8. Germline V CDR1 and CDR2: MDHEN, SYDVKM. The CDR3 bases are TGTGCCAGCAGCGCTAGGACAGGCTATAGCAATCAGCCCCAGCATTTT. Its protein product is CASSARTGYSNQPQHF.

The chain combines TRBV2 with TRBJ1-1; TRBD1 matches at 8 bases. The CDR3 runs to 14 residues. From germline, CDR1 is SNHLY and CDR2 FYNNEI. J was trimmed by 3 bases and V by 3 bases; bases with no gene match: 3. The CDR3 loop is CASSEAGGYTEAFF. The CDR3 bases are TGTGCCAGCAGTGAGGCAGGGGGCTACACTGAAGCTTTCTTT. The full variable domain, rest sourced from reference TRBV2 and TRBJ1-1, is EPEVTQTPSHQVTQMGQEVILRCVPISNHLYFYWYRQILGQKVEFLVSFYNNEISEKSEIFDDQFSVERPDGSNFTLKIRSTKLEDSAMYFCASSEAGGYTEAFFGQGTRLTVV.

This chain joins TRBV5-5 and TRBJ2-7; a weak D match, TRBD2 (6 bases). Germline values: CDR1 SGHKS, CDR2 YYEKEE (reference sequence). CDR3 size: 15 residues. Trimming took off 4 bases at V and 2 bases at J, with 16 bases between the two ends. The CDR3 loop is CASSPNSGTPYEQYF. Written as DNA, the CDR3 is TGTGCCAGCAGCCCTAACTCCGGGACTCCCTACGAGCAGTACTTC.

Written as DNA, the CDR3 is TGTGCCAGCAGTTTCGGACAGGGCCAGGGGGATACGCAGTATTTT. Translated, it gives CASSFGQGQGDTQYF. The chain joins TRBV6-6 to TRBJ2-3; 8 nucleotides line up with TRBD1. Germline V gene data show CDR1 as MNHNY and CDR2 as SVGAGI (reference sequence). With V trimmed by 4 bases and J by 6 bases, 9 bases remained unmatched. CDR3 size: 15 residues.

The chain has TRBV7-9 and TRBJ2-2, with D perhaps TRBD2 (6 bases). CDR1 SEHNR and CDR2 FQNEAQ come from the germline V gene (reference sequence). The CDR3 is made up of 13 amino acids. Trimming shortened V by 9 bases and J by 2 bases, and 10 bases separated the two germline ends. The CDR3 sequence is CASAGPNTGELFF. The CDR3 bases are TGTGCCAGTGCGGGACCCAACACCGGGGAGCTGTTTTTT. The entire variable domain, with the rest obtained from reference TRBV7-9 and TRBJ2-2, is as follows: DTGVSQNPRHKITKRGQNVTFRCDPISEHNRLYWYRQTLGQGPEFLTYFQNEAQLEKSRLLSDRFSAERPKGSFSTLEIQRTEQGDSAMYLCASAGPNTGELFFGEGSRLTVL.

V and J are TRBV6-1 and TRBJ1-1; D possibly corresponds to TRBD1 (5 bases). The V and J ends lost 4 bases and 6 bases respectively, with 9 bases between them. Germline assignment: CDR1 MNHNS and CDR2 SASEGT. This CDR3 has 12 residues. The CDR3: CASSGTPAEAFF. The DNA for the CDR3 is TGTGCCAGCAGTGGGACACCAGCTGAAGCTTTCTTT.

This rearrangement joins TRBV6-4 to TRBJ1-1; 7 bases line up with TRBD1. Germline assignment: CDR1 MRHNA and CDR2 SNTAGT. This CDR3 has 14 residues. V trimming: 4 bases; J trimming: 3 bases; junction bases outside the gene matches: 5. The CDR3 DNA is TGTGCCAGCAGTGCCGAGGGGGCCTACACTGAAGCTTTCTTT. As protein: CASSAEGAYTEAFF.

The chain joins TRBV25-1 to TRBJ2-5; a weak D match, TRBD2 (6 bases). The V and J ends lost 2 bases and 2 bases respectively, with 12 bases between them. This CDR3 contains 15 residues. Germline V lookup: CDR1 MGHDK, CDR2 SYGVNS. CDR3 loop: CASSERGLLQETQYF. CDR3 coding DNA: TGTGCCAGCAGTGAAAGAGGACTACTTCAAGAGACCCAGTACTTC.

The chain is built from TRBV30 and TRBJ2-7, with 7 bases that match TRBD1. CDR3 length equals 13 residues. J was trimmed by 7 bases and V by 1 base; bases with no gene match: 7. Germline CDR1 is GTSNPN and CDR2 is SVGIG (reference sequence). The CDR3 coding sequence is TGTGCCTGGAGTGGTGAGGGGGCGCATGAGCAGTACTTC. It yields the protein CAWSGEGAHEQYF.

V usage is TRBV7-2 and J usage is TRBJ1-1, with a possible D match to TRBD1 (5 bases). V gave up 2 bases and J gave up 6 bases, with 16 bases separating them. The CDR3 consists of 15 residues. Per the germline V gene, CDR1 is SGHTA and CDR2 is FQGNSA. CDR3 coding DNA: TGTGCCAGCAGCTTAATCACAGGAGTGTGGGCTGAAGCTTTCTTT. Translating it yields CASSLITGVWAEAFF.

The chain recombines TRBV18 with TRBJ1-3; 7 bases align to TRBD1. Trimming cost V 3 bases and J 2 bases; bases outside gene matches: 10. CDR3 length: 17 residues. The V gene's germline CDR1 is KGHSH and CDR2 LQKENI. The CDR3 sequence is CASSPPTGSNTGNTIYF. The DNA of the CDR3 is TGTGCCAGCTCACCCCCGACAGGGAGTAATACTGGAAACACCATATATTTT.